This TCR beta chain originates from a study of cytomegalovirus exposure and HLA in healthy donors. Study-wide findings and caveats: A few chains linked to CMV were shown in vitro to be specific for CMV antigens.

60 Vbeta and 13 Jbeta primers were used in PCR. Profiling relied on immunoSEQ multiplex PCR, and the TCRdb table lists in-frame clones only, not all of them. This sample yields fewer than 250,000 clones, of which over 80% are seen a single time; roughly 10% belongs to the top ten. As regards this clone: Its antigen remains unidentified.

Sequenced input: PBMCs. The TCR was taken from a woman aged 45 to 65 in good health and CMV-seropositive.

Here the CDR3 reads CASSDGGYYNSPLHF. The CDR3 DNA is TGTGCCAGCAGTGACGGGGGGTACTATAATTCACCCCTCCACTTT. The rearrangement links TRBV6-4 to TRBJ1-6; TRBD1 is a possible D gene (5 bases). V was trimmed by 2 bases and J by 3 bases, leaving 8 bases between them. The CDR3 extends over 15 amino acids. Germline V CDR1 and CDR2: MRHNA, SNTAGT.